One T cell receptor beta chain is described in this entry. These data are taken from a study of blood T cell repertoires in COVID-19. Study overall: The study drew acute and convalescent COVID-19 samples from the United States, Italy and Spain. T cells, B-cell-depleted T cells, or PBMCs provided the cDNA or gDNA that served as material.

As originally analysed: Researchers report that nucleated cell counts were estimated from reference gene primer amplification. Profiling relied on immunoSEQ multiplex PCR, and the TCRdb table lists in-frame clones only, not all of them. Clone size and the V and J calls come from that table; the DNA yielded D and trimming. The sample includes roughly 190,000 clones, around 87% of them seen just once. The receptor was derived from a man aged 18 to 30 with active or convalescent COVID-19. The sequenced sample was peripheral blood.

In DNA form, the CDR3 reads TGTGCCAGCAGTCGCCTTGTTGCAGGGGATAGCAATCAGCCCCAGCATTTT. Residues: CASSRLVAGDSNQPQHF. The V gene is TRBV27, the J gene TRBJ1-5; tentative D call: TRBD1 (6 bases). With 5 bases removed from V and 0 bases from J, the gap between germline ends came to 17 bases. This CDR3 is built from 17 residues. Germline CDR1 is MNHEY and CDR2 is SMNVEV (reference sequence).